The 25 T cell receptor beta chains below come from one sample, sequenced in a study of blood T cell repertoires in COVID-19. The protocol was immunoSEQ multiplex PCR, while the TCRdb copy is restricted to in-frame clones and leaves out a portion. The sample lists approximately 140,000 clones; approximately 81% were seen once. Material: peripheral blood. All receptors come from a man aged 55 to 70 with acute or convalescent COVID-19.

This CDR3 reads CASSTPGEGVIQYF. The CDR3 bases are TGTGCCAGTAGTACCCCCGGGGAGGGCGTCATTCAGTACTTC. The chain links TRBV19 to TRBJ2-4, with 7 bases aligning to TRBD2. The CDR3 is 14 residues long. Germline CDR1 reads LNHDA; CDR2 reads SQIVND (reference sequence). Trimming removed 4 bases from V and 9 bases from J; junction bases left unmatched: 9.

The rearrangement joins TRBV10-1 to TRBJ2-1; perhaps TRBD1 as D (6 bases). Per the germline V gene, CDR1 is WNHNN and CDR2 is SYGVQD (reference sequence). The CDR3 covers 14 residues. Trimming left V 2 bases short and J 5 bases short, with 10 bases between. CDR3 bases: TGCGCCAGCAGTGAGACAGGGTCCAACAATGAGCAGTTCTTC. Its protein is CASSETGSNNEQFF.

CDR3 sequence (DNA): TGTGCCAGCAGTCGGACAGGGAACTACGAGCAGTACTTC. Its translation is CASSRTGNYEQYF. The rearrangement links TRBV6-5 to TRBJ2-7; 8 bases fit TRBD1. This CDR3 is 13 amino acids long. CDR1 and CDR2 from the germline V gene are MNHEY and SVGAGI. V gave up 5 bases and J gave up 3 bases; unmatched junction bases: 3.

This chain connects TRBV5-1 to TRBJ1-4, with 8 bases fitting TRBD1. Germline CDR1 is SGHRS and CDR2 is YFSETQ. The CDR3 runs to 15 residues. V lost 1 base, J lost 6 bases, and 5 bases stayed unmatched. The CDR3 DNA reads TGCGCCAGCAGCTTGTCAGGGGGCTGGGATGAAAAACTGTTTTTT. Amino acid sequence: CASSLSGGWDEKLFF.

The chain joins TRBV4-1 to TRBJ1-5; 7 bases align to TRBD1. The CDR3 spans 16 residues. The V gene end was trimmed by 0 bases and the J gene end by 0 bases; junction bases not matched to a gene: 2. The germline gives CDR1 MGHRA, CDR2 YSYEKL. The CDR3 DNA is TGCGCCAGCAGCCAAGAACAGGGGACTAGCAATCAGCCCCAGCATTTT. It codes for CASSQEQGTSNQPQHF.

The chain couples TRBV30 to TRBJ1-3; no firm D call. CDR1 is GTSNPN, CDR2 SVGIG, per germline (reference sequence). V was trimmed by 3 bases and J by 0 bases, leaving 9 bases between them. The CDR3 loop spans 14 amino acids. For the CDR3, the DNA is TGTGCCTGGAGCTCCCAGATCTCTGGAAACACCATATATTTT. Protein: CAWSSQISGNTIYF.

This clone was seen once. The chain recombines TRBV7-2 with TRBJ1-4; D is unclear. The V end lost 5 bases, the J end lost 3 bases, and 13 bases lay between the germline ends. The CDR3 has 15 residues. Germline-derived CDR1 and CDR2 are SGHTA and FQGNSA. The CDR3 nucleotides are TGTGCCAGCAGCCTTTGGCCAGACTCTAATGAAAAACTGTTTTTT. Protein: CASSLWPDSNEKLFF.

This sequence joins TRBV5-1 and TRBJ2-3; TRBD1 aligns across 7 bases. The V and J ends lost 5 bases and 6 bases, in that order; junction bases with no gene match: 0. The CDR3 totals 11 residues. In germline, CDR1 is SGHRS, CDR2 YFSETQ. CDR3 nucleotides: TGCGCCAGCAGACAGGGGGATACGCAGTATTTT. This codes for CASRQGDTQYF.

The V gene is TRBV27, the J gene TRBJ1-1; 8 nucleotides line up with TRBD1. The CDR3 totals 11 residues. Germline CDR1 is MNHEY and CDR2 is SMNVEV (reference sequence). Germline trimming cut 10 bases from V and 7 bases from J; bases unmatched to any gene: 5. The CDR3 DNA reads TGTGCCACCTCACAGGGGGTTGAAGCTTTCTTT. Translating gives CATSQGVEAFF.

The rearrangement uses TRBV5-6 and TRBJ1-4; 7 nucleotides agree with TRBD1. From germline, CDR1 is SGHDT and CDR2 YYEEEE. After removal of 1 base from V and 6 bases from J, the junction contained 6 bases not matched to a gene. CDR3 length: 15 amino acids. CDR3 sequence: CASSLISRGDEKLFF. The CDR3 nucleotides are TGTGCCAGCAGCTTGATTAGCAGGGGGGATGAAAAACTGTTTTTT.

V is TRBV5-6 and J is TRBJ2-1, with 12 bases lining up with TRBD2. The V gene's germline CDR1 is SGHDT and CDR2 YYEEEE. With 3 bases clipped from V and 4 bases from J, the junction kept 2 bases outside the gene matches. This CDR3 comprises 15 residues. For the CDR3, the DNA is TGTGCCAGCAGCTACACTAGCGGGGGGTACAATGAGCAGTTCTTC. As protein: CASSYTSGGYNEQFF. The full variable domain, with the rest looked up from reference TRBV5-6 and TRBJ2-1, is DAGVTQSPTHLIKTRGQQVTLRCSPKSGHDTVSWYQQALGQGPQFIFQYYEEEERQRGNFPDRFSGHQFPNYSSELNVNALLLGDSALYLCASSYTSGGYNEQFFGPGTRLTVL.

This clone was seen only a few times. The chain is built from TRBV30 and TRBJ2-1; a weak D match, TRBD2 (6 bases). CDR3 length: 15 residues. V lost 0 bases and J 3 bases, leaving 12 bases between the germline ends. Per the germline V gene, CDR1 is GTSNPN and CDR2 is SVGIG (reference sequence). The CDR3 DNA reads TGTGCCTGGAGTGTAGGAGGGCCGGTCTACAATGAGCAGTTCTTC. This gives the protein CAWSVGGPVYNEQFF.

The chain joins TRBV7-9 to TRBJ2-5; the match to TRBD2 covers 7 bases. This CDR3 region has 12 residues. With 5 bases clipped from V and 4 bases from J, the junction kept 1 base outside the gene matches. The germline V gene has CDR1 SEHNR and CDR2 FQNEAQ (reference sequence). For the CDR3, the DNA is TGTGCCAGCAGCGGGAGGGGAGAGACCCAGTACTTC. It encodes CASSGRGETQYF.

This CDR3 is CASSLGVGEQFF. In DNA form, the CDR3 reads TGTGCCAGCAGCTTGGGCGTAGGAGAGCAGTTCTTC. This chain joins TRBV11-2 and TRBJ2-1; D is uncertain. The CDR3 has 12 amino acids. Germline lookup yields CDR1 SGHAT and CDR2 FQNNGV. Trimming took off 3 bases at V and 10 bases at J, with 10 bases between the two ends.

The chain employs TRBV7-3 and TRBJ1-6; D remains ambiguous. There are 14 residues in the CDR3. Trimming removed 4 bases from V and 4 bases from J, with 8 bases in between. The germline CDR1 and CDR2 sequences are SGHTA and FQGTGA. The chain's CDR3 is CASSSGSYNSPLHF. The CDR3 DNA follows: TGTGCCAGCAGCTCGGGATCATATAATTCACCCCTCCACTTT.

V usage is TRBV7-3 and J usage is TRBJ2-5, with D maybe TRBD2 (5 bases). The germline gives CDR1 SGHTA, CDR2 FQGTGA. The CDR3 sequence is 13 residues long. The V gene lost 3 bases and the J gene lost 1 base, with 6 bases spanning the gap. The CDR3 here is CASSFGVQETQYF. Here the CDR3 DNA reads TGTGCCAGCAGCTTCGGGGTCCAAGAGACCCAGTACTTC.

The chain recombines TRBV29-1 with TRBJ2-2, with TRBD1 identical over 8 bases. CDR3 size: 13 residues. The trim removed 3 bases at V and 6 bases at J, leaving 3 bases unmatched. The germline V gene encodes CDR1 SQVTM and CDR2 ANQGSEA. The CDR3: CSVDRGLSGELFF. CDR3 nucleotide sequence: TGCAGCGTTGACAGGGGGCTATCCGGGGAGCTGTTTTTT.

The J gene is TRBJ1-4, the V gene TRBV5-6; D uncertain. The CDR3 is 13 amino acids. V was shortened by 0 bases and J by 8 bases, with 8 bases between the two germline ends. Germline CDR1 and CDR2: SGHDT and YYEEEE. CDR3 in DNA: TGTGCCAGCAGCTTGGCATCAGTCGAAAAACTGTTTTTT. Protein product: CASSLASVEKLFF.

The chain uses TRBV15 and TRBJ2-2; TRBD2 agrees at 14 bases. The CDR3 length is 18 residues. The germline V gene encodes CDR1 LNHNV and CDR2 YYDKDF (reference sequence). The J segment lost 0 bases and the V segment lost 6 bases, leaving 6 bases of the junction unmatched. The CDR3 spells CATRAGLAGAANTGELFF. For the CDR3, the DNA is TGTGCCACCAGGGCGGGACTAGCGGGAGCTGCGAACACCGGGGAGCTGTTTTTT.

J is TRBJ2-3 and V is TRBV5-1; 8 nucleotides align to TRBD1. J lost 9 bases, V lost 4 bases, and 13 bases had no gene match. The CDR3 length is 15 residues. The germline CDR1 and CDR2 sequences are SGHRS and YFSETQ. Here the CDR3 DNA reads TGCGCCAGCAGCCCCCGACAGGGGAGTGATAAGACGCAGTATTTT. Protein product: CASSPRQGSDKTQYF. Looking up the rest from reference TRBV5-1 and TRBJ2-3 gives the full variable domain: KAGVTQTPRYLIKTRGQQVTLSCSPISGHRSVSWYQQTPGQGLQFLFEYFSETQRNKGNFPGRFSGRQFSNSRSEMNVSTLELGDSALYLCASSPRQGSDKTQYFGPGTRLTVL.

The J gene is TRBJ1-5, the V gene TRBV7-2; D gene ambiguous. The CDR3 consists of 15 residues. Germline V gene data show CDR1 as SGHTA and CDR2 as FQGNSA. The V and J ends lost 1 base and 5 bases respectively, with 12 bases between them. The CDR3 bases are TGTGCCAGCAGCTTAGAGTTTCAGGATTATCAGCCCCAGCATTTT. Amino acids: CASSLEFQDYQPQHF.

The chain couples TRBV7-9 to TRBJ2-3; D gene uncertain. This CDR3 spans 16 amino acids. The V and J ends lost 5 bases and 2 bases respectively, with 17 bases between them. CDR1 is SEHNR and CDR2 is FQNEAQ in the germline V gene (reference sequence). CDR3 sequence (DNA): TGTGCCAGCAGCCTCCCGGGTAGTGAGATCACAGATACGCAGTATTTT. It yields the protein CASSLPGSEITDTQYF.

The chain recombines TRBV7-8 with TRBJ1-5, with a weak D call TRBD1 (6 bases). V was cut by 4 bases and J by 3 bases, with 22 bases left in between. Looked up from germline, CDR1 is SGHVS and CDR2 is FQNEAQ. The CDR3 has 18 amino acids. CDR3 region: CASSSRAGIGGSNQPQHF. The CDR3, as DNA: TGTGCCAGCAGCTCAAGAGCAGGGATTGGGGGCTCCAATCAGCCCCAGCATTTT.

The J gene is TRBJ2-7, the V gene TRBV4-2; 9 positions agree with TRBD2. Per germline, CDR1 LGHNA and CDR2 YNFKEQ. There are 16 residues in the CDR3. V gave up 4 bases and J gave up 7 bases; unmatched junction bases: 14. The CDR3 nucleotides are TGTGCCAGCAGCCTGCAACTTGAGCGGGAGGCCCAGGAGCAGTACTTC. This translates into CASSLQLEREAQEQYF.

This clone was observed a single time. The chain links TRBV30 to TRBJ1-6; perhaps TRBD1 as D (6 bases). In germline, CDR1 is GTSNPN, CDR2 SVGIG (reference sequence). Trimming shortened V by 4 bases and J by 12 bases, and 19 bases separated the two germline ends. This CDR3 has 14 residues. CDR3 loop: CAWMTQGPVGPLHF. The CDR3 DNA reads TGTGCCTGGATGACACAGGGACCGGTTGGACCCCTCCACTTT.